The 22 T cell receptor beta chains listed next were all sequenced from one sample in a study of blood T cell repertoires in COVID-19. Only in-frame clones appear in the TCRdb table, and some are missing; sequencing was by immunoSEQ multiplex PCR. This table has a few hundred thousand clones, about 86% appearing once. Source material: peripheral blood. Receptors originate from a woman aged 45-65 years with acute or convalescent COVID-19.

The J gene is TRBJ1-2, the V gene TRBV7-2; D not resolved. The CDR3 runs 13 residues. The V gene lost 7 bases and the J gene lost 2 bases, with 11 bases spanning the gap. Germline CDR1 SGHTA, CDR2 FQGNSA. The CDR3: CASIPDGNYGYTF. CDR3 bases: TGTGCCAGCATCCCAGACGGGAACTATGGCTACACCTTC.

The V call is TRBV19, the J call TRBJ2-1, with TRBD1 matching 7 bases. V dropped 5 bases and J dropped 0; count of bases not matched to a gene: 4. The germline V gene has CDR1 LNHDA and CDR2 SQIVND (reference sequence). CDR3 length equals 15 residues. CDR3 loop: CASSVQGSSYNEQFF. The CDR3 DNA reads as TGTGCCAGTAGTGTACAGGGGAGCTCCTACAATGAGCAGTTCTTC.

DNA for the CDR3: TGCGCCAGCAGGGCGGAAGAGACCCAGTACTTC. Protein sequence: CASRAEETQYF. This rearrangement joins TRBV5-1 to TRBJ2-5; no clear D. V gave up 5 bases and J gave up 3 bases, with 5 bases separating them. This CDR3 comprises 11 residues. Looked up from germline, CDR1 is SGHRS and CDR2 is YFSETQ.

The chain links TRBV7-9 to TRBJ1-6; no definite D call. The CDR3 consists of 16 residues. Germline assignment: CDR1 SEHNR and CDR2 FQNEAQ (reference sequence). V lost 0 bases and J lost 10, with 16 bases in between. The DNA for the CDR3 is TGTGCCAGCAGCTTAGCTCAGCCGCCGTCGGGGTCACCCCTCCACTTT. Translated, it gives CASSLAQPPSGSPLHF.

In nucleotides, the CDR3 is TGTGCCAGCGGGCCAAGAACCGAGCAGTACTTC. Translating it yields CASGPRTEQYF. V usage is TRBV6-5 and J usage is TRBJ2-7, with no clear D. Trimming removed 8 bases at V and 6 bases at J, with 11 bases between. Germline values: CDR1 MNHEY, CDR2 SVGAGI. CDR3 length equals 11 residues.

This clone has only one observation. The chain combines TRBV25-1 with TRBJ1-2; perhaps TRBD1 as D (5 bases). The CDR3 has 15 amino acids. Deletions cut 6 bases from V and 2 bases from J, with 16 bases between. Germline-derived CDR1 and CDR2 are MGHDK and SYGVNS. Here the CDR3 DNA reads TGTGCCAGCAGACCCAGTCGACAGCAAAACTATGGCTACACCTTC. Translating it yields CASRPSRQQNYGYTF.

The chain combines TRBV27 with TRBJ1-1; no clear D gene. The CDR3 totals 14 residues. Germline CDR1 reads MNHEY; CDR2 reads SMNVEV (reference sequence). Trimming cost V 6 bases and J 3 bases, with 14 bases left between them. DNA of the CDR3: TGTGCCAGCAGCTCCGGAGGGAGACACACTGAAGCTTTCTTT. As protein: CASSSGGRHTEAFF.

The rearrangement links TRBV6-2 or TRBV6-3 to TRBJ2-7; no reliable D call. Trimming cost V 5 bases and J 4 bases, with 6 bases left between them. Germline assignment: CDR1 MNHEY and CDR2 SVGEGT. There are 11 residues in the CDR3. CDR3 loop: CASSDMYEQYV. The CDR3, as DNA: TGTGCCAGCAGTGACATGTACGAGCAGTACGTC.

CDR3 residues: CASSLGVTDTQYF. CDR3 nucleotides: TGTGCCAGCAGCTTGGGAGTCACAGATACGCAGTATTTT. The rearrangement links TRBV7-7 to TRBJ2-3; perhaps TRBD2 as D (5 bases). V was pared by 3 bases and J by 2 bases, with 6 bases between. The V gene's germline CDR1 is SSHAT and CDR2 FNYEAQ (reference sequence). The CDR3 runs 13 residues.

This sequence joins TRBV18 and TRBJ1-4; the D gene is possibly TRBD1 (5 bases). The V end was cut by 3 bases, the J end by 12 bases, with 14 bases between. CDR1 and CDR2 (germline): KGHSH, LQKENI. CDR3 length: 13 residues. In nucleotides, the CDR3 is TGTGCCAGCTCACCGGCCCGGGGGGAGCAACTGTTTTTT. Encoded protein: CASSPARGEQLFF.

This chain joins TRBV5-1 and TRBJ2-1; weak D call: TRBD2 (5 bases). V lost 4 bases to trimming and J lost 0 bases, with 8 bases between them. The germline CDR1 and CDR2 sequences are SGHRS and YFSETQ. This CDR3 spans 14 amino acids. The CDR3 nucleotides read TGCGCCAGCAGCGAGGGAAGCTCCTACAATGAGCAGTTCTTC. It codes for CASSEGSSYNEQFF. Using reference TRBV5-1 and TRBJ2-1 for the parts outside the CDR3, the full variable domain is KAGVTQTPRYLIKTRGQQVTLSCSPISGHRSVSWYQQTPGQGLQFLFEYFSETQRNKGNFPGRFSGRQFSNSRSEMNVSTLELGDSALYLCASSEGSSYNEQFFGPGTRLTVL.

The chain carries TRBV29-1 and TRBJ2-3, with D possibly matching TRBD1 (6 bases). The CDR3 has 15 amino acids. The V end was cut by 3 bases, the J end by 2 bases, with 15 bases between. Germline CDR1 SQVTM, CDR2 ANQGSEA. CDR3 coding DNA: TGCAGCGTTGACGGAAAAGGACAGTTCACAGATACGCAGTATTTT. It specifies CSVDGKGQFTDTQYF.

This chain joins TRBV11-2 and TRBJ1-5, with D perhaps TRBD1 (5 bases). The V end was cut by 5 bases, the J end by 0 bases, with 11 bases between. This CDR3 has 15 amino acids. Germline V CDR1 and CDR2: SGHAT, FQNNGV. The CDR3 protein is CASSPQEFSNQPQHF. CDR3 in DNA: TGTGCCAGCAGCCCACAGGAATTTAGCAATCAGCCCCAGCATTTT.

V and J are TRBV5-1 and TRBJ2-2, with TRBD2 as a possible D gene (7 bases). Germline CDR1 SGHRS, CDR2 YFSETQ. The ends were cut back, 3 bases at V and 5 bases at J, with 17 bases in the middle. CDR3 length: 16 amino acids. DNA for the CDR3: TGCGCCAGCAGCTACTCGGGGGGCGAGGTAACCGGGGAGCTGTTTTTT. This codes for CASSYSGGEVTGELFF.

The chain is built from TRBV6-6 and TRBJ1-2, with 9 bases matching TRBD1. This CDR3 is built from 16 residues. CDR1 MNHNY and CDR2 SVGAGI come from the germline V gene (reference sequence). V was clipped by 5 bases and J by 6 bases; unmatched bases: 13. This CDR3 is CASSLGQGIGKNGYTF. In nucleotides, the CDR3 is TGTGCCAGCAGTCTCGGACAGGGGATAGGAAAAAATGGCTACACCTTC.

This sequence joins TRBV10-3 and TRBJ1-1; 8 positions agree with TRBD1. J lost 5 bases, V lost 4 bases, and 6 bases had no gene match. The CDR3 runs to 14 residues. Per germline, CDR1 ENHRY and CDR2 SYGVKD. The chain's CDR3 is CAISVQGGKTEAFF. CDR3 DNA sequence: TGTGCCATCAGTGTACAGGGGGGGAAGACTGAAGCTTTCTTT.

The J gene is TRBJ2-1, the V gene TRBV5-1, with a tentative D call TRBD1 (6 bases). The CDR3 has 15 residues. CDR1 is SGHRS and CDR2 is YFSETQ in the germline V gene. V dropped 4 bases and J dropped 4 bases, with 15 bases sitting between them. The CDR3 reads CASSPTGPPYNEQFF. CDR3 coding DNA: TGCGCCAGCAGCCCGACAGGACCACCTTACAATGAGCAGTTCTTC.

This clone has just one count. The chain links TRBV5-1 to TRBJ1-1, with D perhaps TRBD1 (5 bases). The V and J ends lost 0 bases and 2 bases respectively, with 11 bases between them. The CDR3 contains 15 residues. Germline V gene lookup returns CDR1 SGHRS and CDR2 YFSETQ. The CDR3 is CASSLGGAENTEAFF. Written as DNA, the CDR3 is TGCGCCAGCAGCTTGGGCGGGGCGGAAAACACTGAAGCTTTCTTT.

This clone was recorded a few times. This chain joins TRBV11-2 and TRBJ2-1, with TRBD2 identical over 11 bases. The CDR3 consists of 17 residues. Looked up from germline, CDR1 is SGHAT and CDR2 is FQNNGV. Trimming cost V 7 bases and J 2 bases; bases outside gene matches: 10. DNA of the CDR3: TGTGCCAGCACCTTCTTAGCGGGGGGGATCACCTACAATGAGCAGTTCTTC. Translating gives CASTFLAGGITYNEQFF.

This chain joins TRBV5-4 and TRBJ2-5, with 8 bases matching TRBD2. V was clipped by 0 bases and J by 6 bases; unmatched bases: 4. In germline, CDR1 is SGHNT, CDR2 YYREEE (reference sequence). The CDR3 totals 14 residues. CDR3 DNA: TGTGCCAGCAGCTTGGTTTCGGGGGGGCAGACCCAGTACTTC. Amino acids: CASSLVSGGQTQYF.

A note on this clone: Other DNA sequences in the sample encode the same CDR3. CDR3 residues: CASSQGQGQETQYF. The CDR3 region has the DNA TGTGCCAGCAGCCAGGGACAGGGACAAGAGACCCAGTACTTC. The rearrangement joins TRBV3-1 (or the pseudogene TRBV3-2) to TRBJ2-5; 9 nucleotides line up with TRBD1. With V trimmed by 3 bases and J by 2 bases, 1 base remained unmatched. The CDR3 has 14 amino acids. Germline CDR1 is LGHDT and CDR2 is YNNKEL (reference sequence).

DNA for the CDR3: TGTGCCTGGAGTATAACATCCTACGAGCAGTACTTC. The encoded protein is CAWSITSYEQYF. V and J are TRBV30 and TRBJ2-7, with D unresolved. Trimming stripped 2 bases from V and 1 base from J, with 6 bases between. Germline V gene data show CDR1 as GTSNPN and CDR2 as SVGIG (reference sequence). The CDR3 runs to 12 residues.